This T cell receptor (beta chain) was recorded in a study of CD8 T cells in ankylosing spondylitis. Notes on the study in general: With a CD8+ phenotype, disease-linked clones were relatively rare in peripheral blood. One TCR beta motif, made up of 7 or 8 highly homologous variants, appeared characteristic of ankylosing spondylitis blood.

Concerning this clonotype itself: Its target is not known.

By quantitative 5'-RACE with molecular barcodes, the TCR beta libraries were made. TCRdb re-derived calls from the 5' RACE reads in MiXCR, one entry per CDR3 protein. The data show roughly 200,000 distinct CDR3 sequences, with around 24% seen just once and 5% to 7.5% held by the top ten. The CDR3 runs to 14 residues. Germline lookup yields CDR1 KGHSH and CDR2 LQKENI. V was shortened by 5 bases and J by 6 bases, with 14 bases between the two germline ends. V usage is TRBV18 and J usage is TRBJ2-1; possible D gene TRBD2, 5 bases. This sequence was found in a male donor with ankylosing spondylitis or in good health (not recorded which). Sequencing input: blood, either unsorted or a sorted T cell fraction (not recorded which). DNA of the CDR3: TGTGCCAGCTCAGCAGCTACTAGGTCCAATGAGCAGTTCTTC. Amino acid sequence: CASSAATRSNEQFF.